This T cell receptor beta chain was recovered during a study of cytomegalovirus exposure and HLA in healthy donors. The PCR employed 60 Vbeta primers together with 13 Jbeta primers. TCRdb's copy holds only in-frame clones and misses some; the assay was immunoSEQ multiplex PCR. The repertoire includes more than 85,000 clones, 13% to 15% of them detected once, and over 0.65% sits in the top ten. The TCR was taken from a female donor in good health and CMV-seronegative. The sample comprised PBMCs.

CDR3 DNA: TGTGCCAGCAGTAAAGGACAGGTCTACGAGCAGTACTTC. This gives the protein CASSKGQVYEQYF. The chain uses TRBV6-5 and TRBJ2-5; TRBD1 agrees at 7 bases. Gene TRBJ2-7 matches the end of the DNA better, so the J call may be wrong. CDR1 is MNHEY, CDR2 SVGAGI, per germline. The CDR3 runs to 13 residues.